This TCR beta chain was sequenced in a study of blood T cell repertoires in COVID-19. From germline, CDR1 is MGHRA and CDR2 YSYEKL. V lost 4 bases and J 6 bases, leaving 13 bases between the germline ends. The CDR3 is made up of 14 amino acids. Sequencing used immunoSEQ multiplex PCR; TCRdb keeps in-frame clones, though not all of them. The data contain 90,000 to 120,000 clones, almost 85% of them singletons. This chain joins TRBV4-1 and TRBJ2-1; no clear D gene. This TCR came from a human donor in a cohort sampled during active COVID-19. The sequenced sample was peripheral blood. CDR3 in DNA: TGCGCCAGCAGCCCTTCTCCCGAGTTCAATGAGCAGTTCTTC. It yields the protein CASSPSPEFNEQFF.